The next 28 T cell receptor beta chains were all read from a single sample in a study of early T cells in non-severe SARS-CoV-2 infection. One entry per CDR3 protein, called by TCRdb with MiXCR from the 5' RACE reads. The profile shows more than 65,000 distinct CDR3 sequences, 10% to 15% of them singletons. The sequenced sample consisted of whole blood. These TCRs come from an adult who was a healthcare worker with PCR-confirmed SARS-CoV-2 infection or an uninfected control (not recorded which).

This clonotype has at least ten counts. The V and J genes are TRBV6-5 and TRBJ2-2; D not resolved. Trimming shortened V by 6 bases and J by 3 bases, and 8 bases separated the two germline ends. CDR1 MNHEY and CDR2 SVGAGI come from the germline V gene. CDR3 size: 13 residues. In DNA form, the CDR3 reads TGTGCCAGCAGCCGCCCTGACACCGGGGAGCTGTTTTTT. Its protein product is CASSRPDTGELFF.

This clonotype was counted at least ten times. The gene calls are TRBV5-1 and TRBJ2-7; D is uncertain. Trimming took 0 bases from V and 6 from J, leaving 16 bases between them. Germline CDR1 is SGHRS and CDR2 is YFSETQ. This CDR3 has 15 residues. CDR3 loop: CASSLGPETYVEQYF. CDR3 DNA: TGCGCCAGCAGCTTGGGGCCAGAGACCTACGTCGAGCAGTACTTC.

This clonotype came up many times. CDR3 in amino acids: CASSPLGKLNTEAFF. The CDR3 nucleotides read TGTGCCAGCAGCCCCCTGGGAAAACTGAACACTGAAGCTTTCTTT. V is TRBV5-4 and J is TRBJ1-1; no clear D. With 4 bases removed from V and 0 bases from J, the gap between germline ends came to 13 bases. Germline V gives CDR1 SGHNT, CDR2 YYREEE (reference sequence). The length of the CDR3 is 15 residues.

This sequence joins TRBV7-9 and TRBJ1-1; 8 nucleotides line up with TRBD1. The J segment lost 4 bases and the V segment lost 5 bases, leaving 6 bases of the junction unmatched. This CDR3 is 14 amino acids long. CDR1 is SEHNR, CDR2 FQNEAQ, per germline (reference sequence). Here the CDR3 reads CASSRQGSITEAFF. The CDR3 DNA follows: TGTGCCAGCAGCCGACAGGGGAGCATCACTGAAGCTTTCTTT.

In its sample, this clonotype was seen many times. CDR3 region: CSAREGLAGHNEQFF. The CDR3 DNA is TGCAGTGCTAGAGAAGGACTAGCGGGCCACAATGAGCAGTTCTTC. This chain connects TRBV20-1 to TRBJ2-1; 11 bases match TRBD2. This CDR3 region has 15 residues. Germline V gives CDR1 DFQATT, CDR2 SNEGSKA (reference sequence). V was clipped by 0 bases and J by 5 bases; unmatched bases: 3.

The sample holds a few counts of this clonotype. The chain uses TRBV27 and TRBJ2-7; 8 bases map to TRBD2. Losses at the gene ends were 0 bases for V and 5 bases for J; bases not matched to a gene: 9. CDR1 is MNHEY and CDR2 is SMNVEV in the germline V gene (reference sequence). The CDR3 has 16 amino acids. The CDR3 sequence is CASSLSRGLVFDEQYF. In DNA, the CDR3 is TGTGCCAGCAGTTTATCGCGGGGACTAGTCTTCGACGAGCAGTACTTC.

This clonotype was counted a few times. The J gene is TRBJ2-7, the V gene TRBV30, with D hard to call. The ends were cut back, 0 bases at V and 2 bases at J, with 8 bases in the middle. Germline V gene lookup returns CDR1 GTSNPN and CDR2 SVGIG (reference sequence). The CDR3 contains 13 residues. The CDR3 is CAWSVGSAYEQYF. DNA for the CDR3: TGTGCCTGGAGTGTGGGCAGCGCCTACGAGCAGTACTTC.

In this sample, this clonotype turned up many times. V gene TRBV29-1 combines with J gene TRBJ1-2, with 7 bases matching TRBD1. Germline CDR1 is SQVTM and CDR2 is ANQGSEA. This CDR3 region has 12 residues. The CDR3 is CRAGTDNYGYTF. DNA of the CDR3: TGCAGGGCCGGGACAGATAACTATGGCTACACCTTC.

This clonotype was picked up many times. The gene calls are TRBV12-3 or TRBV12-4 and TRBJ2-3; 8 nucleotides agree with TRBD2. The trim removed 6 bases at V and 0 bases at J, leaving 11 bases unmatched. The CDR3 is 17 residues long. CDR3 in amino acids: CASSIPYSSGSTDTQYF. The CDR3 nucleotides read TGTGCCAGCAGCATCCCTTACTCTAGCGGGAGCACAGATACGCAGTATTTT.

The table lists this clonotype with many counts. The rearrangement links TRBV5-1 to TRBJ2-3, with 10 bases aligning to TRBD2. V dropped 4 bases and J dropped 6; count of bases not matched to a gene: 8. From germline, CDR1 is SGHRS and CDR2 YFSETQ. The CDR3 totals 15 residues. The CDR3 DNA reads TGCGCCAGCAGCAGCACTAGCGGGGTCTCCGATACGCAGTATTTT. It encodes CASSSTSGVSDTQYF.

At least ten counts were recorded for this clonotype. V and J are TRBV20-1 and TRBJ2-1, with TRBD2 matching 13 bases. Germline values: CDR1 DFQATT, CDR2 SNEGSKA (reference sequence). V gave up 6 bases and J gave up 9 bases; unmatched junction bases: 8. This CDR3 comprises 14 residues. The CDR3 sequence is CSAETSGRRGEQFF. CDR3 in DNA: TGCAGTGCGGAGACTAGCGGGAGGAGAGGTGAGCAGTTCTTC.

V is TRBV5-1 and J is TRBJ2-1; no clear D gene. This CDR3 contains 13 residues. In germline, CDR1 is SGHRS, CDR2 YFSETQ. V gave up 0 bases and J gave up 7 bases, with 8 bases separating them. The DNA of the CDR3 is TGCGCCAGCAGCTTGGGAGGTGAAAATGAGCAGTTCTTC. This gives the protein CASSLGGENEQFF.

The table lists this clonotype with a few counts. The V gene is TRBV11-2, the J gene TRBJ2-2; D is ambiguous. V shed 4 bases and J shed 4 bases, with 13 bases lying between them. The germline gives CDR1 SGHAT, CDR2 FQNNGV. The CDR3 is 15 residues long. CDR3 sequence (DNA): TGTGCCAGCAGCTCTCCTACTTCGGGCACCGGGGAGCTGTTTTTT. It translates to CASSSPTSGTGELFF.

This clonotype is medium-sized (0.01 to 0.1%) by share. V gene TRBV7-8 combines with J gene TRBJ2-1, with 13 bases fitting TRBD2. Germline values: CDR1 SGHVS, CDR2 FQNEAQ. The CDR3 consists of 16 residues. With V trimmed by 5 bases and J by 10 bases, 11 bases remained unmatched. CDR3 bases: TGTGCCAGCAGCATCCGAAGGACTAGCGGGAGTGGAGAGCAGTTCTTC. This translates into CASSIRRTSGSGEQFF. Using reference TRBV7-8 and TRBJ2-1 for the parts outside the CDR3, the full variable domain is GAGVSQSPRYKVAKRGQDVALRCDPISGHVSLFWYQQALGQGPEFLTYFQNEAQLDKSGLPSDRFFAERPEGSVSTLKIQRTQQEDSAVYLCASSIRRTSGSGEQFFGPGTRLTVL.

This clonotype was seen a few times. The chain employs TRBV30 and TRBJ2-7; 8 bases match TRBD2. The trim removed 2 bases at V and 2 bases at J, leaving 2 bases unmatched. This CDR3 is 13 amino acids long. The germline V gene encodes CDR1 GTSNPN and CDR2 SVGIG (reference sequence). DNA for the CDR3: TGTGCCTGGAGTAGCGGGAGCACCTACGAGCAGTACTTC. It yields the protein CAWSSGSTYEQYF.

This chain uses TRBV7-3 with TRBJ2-3; D is possibly TRBD2 (5 bases). The CDR3 totals 15 residues. The V gene's germline CDR1 is SGHTA and CDR2 FQGTGA. V was trimmed by 2 bases and J by 4 bases, leaving 13 bases between them. CDR3 in amino acids: CASSLDHRGADTQYF. In DNA, the CDR3 is TGTGCCAGCAGCTTAGACCACCGGGGTGCAGATACGCAGTATTTT. The whole variable domain, remainder taken from reference TRBV7-3 and TRBJ2-3, is GAGVSQTPSNKVTEKGKYVELRCDPISGHTALYWYRQSLGQGPEFLIYFQGTGAADDSGLPNDRFFAVRPEGSVSTLKIQRTERGDSAVYLCASSLDHRGADTQYFGPGTRLTVL.

This clonotype was observed at least ten times. The rearrangement links TRBV7-7 to TRBJ2-5; 8 positions match TRBD2. V was clipped by 5 bases and J by 7 bases; unmatched bases: 18. CDR3 length: 17 amino acids. The germline CDR1 and CDR2 sequences are SSHAT and FNYEAQ (reference sequence). The CDR3: CASSPSTRAGAQGTQYF. The CDR3 DNA reads TGTGCCAGCAGCCCCTCCACGCGAGCGGGAGCCCAGGGGACCCAGTACTTC.

J is TRBJ2-3 and V is TRBV20-1, with 11 bases matching TRBD2. Germline assignment: CDR1 DFQATT and CDR2 SNEGSKA (reference sequence). Trimming cost V 8 bases and J 1 base; bases outside gene matches: 11. The CDR3 extends over 16 amino acids. The CDR3 is CSPLAGGPSGTDTQYF. The CDR3 DNA reads as TGCAGTCCCTTAGCGGGAGGGCCCTCAGGCACAGATACGCAGTATTTT.

This clonotype has ten or more counts. The chain links TRBV29-1 to TRBJ2-1; 11 nucleotides agree with TRBD2. J was trimmed by 2 bases and V by 5 bases; bases with no gene match: 2. CDR3 length: 14 residues. Germline-derived CDR1 and CDR2 are SQVTM and ANQGSEA. This chain's CDR3 is CSVSLAGAYNEQFF. As DNA, the CDR3 is TGCAGCGTTTCACTAGCGGGAGCCTACAATGAGCAGTTCTTC.

This clonotype has a handful of counts. This chain uses TRBV2 with TRBJ2-1; TRBD1 aligns across 7 bases. The V gene's germline CDR1 is SNHLY and CDR2 FYNNEI. Trimming took 7 bases from V and 4 from J; bases not matched to a gene: 10. CDR3 length equals 15 residues. CDR3 sequence: CASTDEGAKYNEQFF. The DNA of the CDR3 is TGTGCCAGCACCGACGAGGGGGCGAAATACAATGAGCAGTTCTTC.

V usage is TRBV5-1 and J usage is TRBJ2-3; 15 bases line up with TRBD2. The CDR3 spans 15 residues. The J segment lost 5 bases and the V segment lost 9 bases, leaving 7 bases of the junction unmatched. Germline V gene lookup returns CDR1 SGHRS and CDR2 YFSETQ. The CDR3 bases are TGCGCCACCACATCGGGACTAGCGGGAGGAGATACGCAGTATTTT. Residues: CATTSGLAGGDTQYF.

V gene TRBV2 combines with J gene TRBJ2-1, with D unresolved. Per germline, CDR1 SNHLY and CDR2 FYNNEI. The V end lost 4 bases, the J end lost 6 bases, and 13 bases lay between the germline ends. The CDR3 consists of 14 residues. Here the CDR3 DNA reads TGTGCCAGCAGTGCCAGACTTAAAGGCAATGAGCAGTTCTTC. Translating it yields CASSARLKGNEQFF.

The chain carries TRBV7-2 and TRBJ1-1, with D maybe TRBD1 (5 bases). Deletions cut 4 bases from V and 1 base from J, with 16 bases between. The CDR3 contains 16 residues. CDR1 is SGHTA and CDR2 is FQGNSA in the germline V gene. CDR3 loop: CASSSWTPGGNTEAFF. The CDR3 nucleotides read TGTGCCAGCAGCTCCTGGACCCCCGGGGGGAACACTGAAGCTTTCTTT.

This chain connects TRBV28 to TRBJ2-1; no firm D call. From germline, CDR1 is MDHEN and CDR2 SYDVKM. V shed 4 bases and J shed 4 bases, with 11 bases lying between them. CDR3 length: 14 amino acids. In DNA, the CDR3 is TGTGCCAGCAGTTCCCCGGGCTGGTACAATGAGCAGTTCTTC. This translates into CASSSPGWYNEQFF.

The genes are TRBV29-1 and TRBJ2-1, with TRBD1 as a possible D gene (6 bases). Trimming removed 5 bases from V and 6 bases from J, with 23 bases in between. From germline, CDR1 is SQVTM and CDR2 ANQGSEA. The length of the CDR3 is 16 residues. CDR3 amino acids: CSVWGLGAGLSNEQFF. Here the CDR3 DNA reads TGCAGCGTTTGGGGGTTGGGGGCAGGACTTAGCAATGAGCAGTTCTTC.

The chain employs TRBV20-1 and TRBJ2-1; TRBD2 is a possible D gene (6 bases). The CDR3 has 15 residues. Trimming left V 1 base short and J 4 bases short, with 14 bases between. Germline V gene lookup returns CDR1 DFQATT and CDR2 SNEGSKA (reference sequence). CDR3 region: CSARANSGGYNEQFF. CDR3 coding DNA: TGCAGTGCTAGAGCGAATAGCGGAGGGTACAATGAGCAGTTCTTC.

The chain is built from TRBV10-3 and TRBJ2-7; TRBD1 matches 7 bases. Germline loops: CDR1 ENHRY, CDR2 SYGVKD. CDR3 size: 15 residues. The junction had 12 bases not matched to a gene; V was cut back by 3 bases and J by 7 bases. The DNA of the CDR3 is TGTGCCATCAGTGACGTATCGACAGGGTTCGGGGAGCAGTACTTC. Protein: CAISDVSTGFGEQYF.

This clonotype was detected many times. The gene calls are TRBV11-2 and TRBJ1-1; TRBD1 is a possible D gene (5 bases). CDR1 is SGHAT and CDR2 is FQNNGV in the germline V gene. This CDR3 is 13 amino acids long. The V gene lost 0 bases and the J gene lost 13 bases, with 15 bases spanning the gap. CDR3: CASSLDRVGGFFF. CDR3 in DNA: TGTGCCAGCAGCTTAGACAGGGTTGGGGGTTTTTTCTTT.